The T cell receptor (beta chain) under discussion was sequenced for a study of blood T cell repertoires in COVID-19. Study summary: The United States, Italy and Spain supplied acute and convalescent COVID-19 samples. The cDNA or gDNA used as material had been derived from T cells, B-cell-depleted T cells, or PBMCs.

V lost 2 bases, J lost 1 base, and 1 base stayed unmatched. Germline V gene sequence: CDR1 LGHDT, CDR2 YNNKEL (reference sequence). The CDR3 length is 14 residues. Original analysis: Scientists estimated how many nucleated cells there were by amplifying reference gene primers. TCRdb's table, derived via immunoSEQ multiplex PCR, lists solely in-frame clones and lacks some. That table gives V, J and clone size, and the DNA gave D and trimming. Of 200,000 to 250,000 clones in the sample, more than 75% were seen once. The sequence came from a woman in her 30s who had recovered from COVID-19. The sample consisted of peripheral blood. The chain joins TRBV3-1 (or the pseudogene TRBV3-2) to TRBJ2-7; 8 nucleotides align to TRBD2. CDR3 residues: CASSQSGGSYEQYF. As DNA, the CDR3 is TGTGCCAGCAGCCAAAGCGGGGGATCCTACGAGCAGTACTTC.